This T cell receptor (beta chain) was sequenced for a study of control samples from healthy donors and cancer patients. TCRdb's copy holds only in-frame clones and misses some; the assay was immunoSEQ multiplex PCR. The data show over 100,000 clones, with around nine tenths seen just once and around 2.3% held by the top ten. V lost 0 bases and J 4 bases, leaving 12 bases between the germline ends. The CDR3 length is 15 residues. Germline-derived CDR1 and CDR2 are MNHEY and SMNVEV (reference sequence). Sequencing was performed on blood. This sequence was found in a man aged 35 to 55 in good health. This chain joins TRBV27 and TRBJ1-2; the D gene is possibly TRBD1 (5 bases). The CDR3 DNA reads as TGTGCCAGCAGTTTATCCCCGGGGCTGGTCTATGGCTACACCTTC. Residues: CASSLSPGLVYGYTF.